The sample holds one count of the clone carrying this TCR beta chain. Method: immunoSEQ multiplex PCR; TCRdb's copy keeps in-frame clones and lacks some. The repertoire holds under 150,000 clones, roughly 90% seen once, with 4% to 5.5% in the top ten. These data are taken from a study of control samples from healthy donors and cancer patients. Deletions cut 4 bases from V and 2 bases from J, with 11 bases between. The CDR3 consists of 15 residues. Germline CDR1 LNHDA, CDR2 SQIVND (reference sequence). Material: blood. The receptor's source is a man between 25 and 39 years old in good health. The chain uses TRBV19 and TRBJ1-4; D possibly corresponds to TRBD1 (5 bases). The CDR3 is CASSTGTLTNEKLFF. CDR3 nucleotide sequence: TGTGCCAGTAGTACAGGGACGCTTACTAATGAAAAACTGTTTTTT.